One sample yielded the 27 T cell receptor beta chains listed below, sequenced in a study of OX40 agonist ivuxolimab in advanced cancers. Assay: immunoSEQ multiplex PCR; the TCRdb copy retains only in-frame clones and omits some. The table has about 68,000 clones, roughly 84% seen once. Sequences were derived from CD4+ or CD8+ T cells sorted from blood, sampled in a trial of the OX40 agonist ivuxolimab. The receptors were gathered from an adult with an advanced solid tumor such as melanoma, head and neck, liver or kidney cancer.

This clone has just one count. This chain links TRBV7-5 with TRBJ2-7; TRBD2, the D gene given by the table, was not confirmed from the DNA. TRBV7-5 is shown as a pseudogene. CDR3 length equals 17 residues. CDR3 amino acids: CARSLWTSGSLIYEQYF. The CDR3 DNA is TGTGCCAGAAGCTTATGGACTAGCGGGAGTCTTATCTACGAGCAGTACTTC.

The CDR3: CASSQDGGSYEQYF. For the CDR3, the DNA is TGCGCCAGCAGCCAAGATGGGGGCTCCTACGAGCAGTACTTC. V is TRBV4-1 and J is TRBJ2-7; D is tentatively TRBD1 or TRBD2 (5 bases each). Germline CDR1 is MGHRA and CDR2 is YSYEKL. V shed 0 bases and J shed 0 bases, with 6 bases lying between them. The CDR3 sequence is 14 residues long.

The chain recombines TRBV19 with TRBJ2-2; D unresolved. Germline CDR1 LNHDA, CDR2 SQIVND (reference sequence). CDR3 length: 16 amino acids. With 4 bases removed from V and 0 bases from J, the gap between germline ends came to 12 bases. The CDR3 protein is CASSTRRAANTGELFF. CDR3 bases: TGTGCCAGTAGTACCAGAAGGGCAGCGAACACCGGGGAGCTGTTTTTT.

This chain uses TRBV19 with TRBJ1-5; D possibly corresponds to TRBD1 (5 bases). The CDR3 is 14 residues long. The germline CDR1 and CDR2 sequences are LNHDA and SQIVND (reference sequence). The V gene lost 8 bases and the J gene lost 1 base, with 12 bases spanning the gap. In nucleotides, the CDR3 is TGTGCCAGTGGAGGGACCGGAAGCAATCAGCCCCAGCATTTT. Amino acids: CASGGTGSNQPQHF.

V and J are TRBV11-1 and TRBJ2-7; 11 bases are shared with TRBD1. The V gene end was trimmed by 5 bases and the J gene end by 4 bases; junction bases not matched to a gene: 10. This CDR3 is 16 amino acids long. Per the germline V gene, CDR1 is SGHAT and CDR2 is FQDESV (reference sequence). As DNA, the CDR3 is TGTGCCAGCAGCCCACGCCCGGGACAGGGGGTATACGAGCAGTACTTC. Translated: CASSPRPGQGVYEQYF.

The chain combines TRBV18 with TRBJ1-4, with D perhaps TRBD1 (6 bases). Germline V gives CDR1 KGHSH, CDR2 LQKENI. This CDR3 comprises 16 residues. Trimming shortened V by 6 bases and J by 5 bases, and 19 bases separated the two germline ends. The DNA of the CDR3 is TGTGCCAGCTCTACCTCGGTACGGACAGTGAATGAAAAACTGTTTTTT. Encoded protein: CASSTSVRTVNEKLFF.

The chain links TRBV28 to TRBJ1-1, with 8 bases identical to TRBD1. Germline-derived CDR1 and CDR2 are MDHEN and SYDVKM. This CDR3 region has 12 residues. After removal of 4 bases from V and 11 bases from J, the junction contained 6 bases not matched to a gene. CDR3 DNA: TGTGCCAGCAGTTATAGGACAGGGTCGGCTTTCTTT. Its protein product is CASSYRTGSAFF.

The V gene is TRBV7-2, the J gene TRBJ1-2; D might be TRBD1 (5 bases). Germline V gene data show CDR1 as SGHTA and CDR2 as FQGNSA. The CDR3 length is 13 residues. The V end lost 5 bases, the J end lost 5 bases, and 12 bases lay between the germline ends. Written as DNA, the CDR3 is TGTGCCAGCAGCCGGGACGGAGGTTATGGCTACACCTTC. Translation gives CASSRDGGYGYTF.

The J gene is TRBJ2-1, the V gene TRBV9, with D unresolved. V was trimmed by 4 bases and J by 8 bases, leaving 16 bases between them. Germline V gene sequence: CDR1 SGDLS, CDR2 YYNGEE. This CDR3 is built from 14 residues. The CDR3 protein is CASSPRTQFDEQFF. The CDR3 DNA is TGTGCCAGCAGCCCACGGACCCAGTTCGATGAGCAGTTCTTC.

The chain employs TRBV9 and TRBJ2-1, with D perhaps TRBD2 (6 bases). Trimming pared 4 bases from V and 0 bases from J, leaving 11 bases between. The CDR3 contains 15 residues. Germline values: CDR1 SGDLS, CDR2 YYNGEE. DNA for the CDR3: TGTGCCAGCAGCACCTTGGGGGGCTCCTACAATGAGCAGTTCTTC. As protein: CASSTLGGSYNEQFF. Full variable domain (remainder filled in from reference TRBV9 and TRBJ2-1): DSGVTQTPKHLITATGQRVTLRCSPRSGDLSVYWYQQSLDQGLQFLIQYYNGEERAKGNILERFSAQQFPDLHSELNLSSLELGDSALYFCASSTLGGSYNEQFFGPGTRLTVL.

CDR3 protein: CASSLRGTDTQYF. CDR3 nucleotides: TGCGCCAGCAGCCTCAGGGGGACAGATACGCAGTATTTT. The V and J genes are TRBV5-1 and TRBJ2-3; 7 nucleotides match TRBD1. CDR3 length equals 13 residues. V gave up 4 bases and J gave up 3 bases; unmatched junction bases: 2. Germline CDR1 SGHRS, CDR2 YFSETQ.

In nucleotides, the CDR3 is TGTGCCAGCATGGACAGGGGGGTTACCTACGAGCAGTACTTC. This sequence encodes CASMDRGVTYEQYF. The chain carries TRBV6-1 and TRBJ2-7; 10 bases line up with TRBD1. CDR3 length: 14 amino acids. From germline, CDR1 is MNHNS and CDR2 SASEGT. With V trimmed by 7 bases and J by 2 bases, 5 bases remained unmatched.

The chain has TRBV19 and TRBJ1-5; TRBD1 is a possible D gene (6 bases). The CDR3 has 16 amino acids. V was trimmed by 9 bases and J by 6 bases, leaving 24 bases between them. Per the germline V gene, CDR1 is LNHDA and CDR2 is SQIVND (reference sequence). As DNA, the CDR3 is TGTGCCAGCCGGATCTCGGGGGAGGGACAAGGTCAGCCCCAGCATTTT. This sequence encodes CASRISGEGQGQPQHF.

The V gene is TRBV29-1, the J gene TRBJ1-4, with D hard to call. The CDR3 is 17 residues long. Germline loops: CDR1 SQVTM, CDR2 ANQGSEA. V was cut by 4 bases and J by 4 bases, with 22 bases left in between. CDR3 bases: TGCAGCGTTGTAATACTTAGCGGTGGCCCCAATAATGAAAAACTGTTTTTT. Its translation is CSVVILSGGPNNEKLFF.

This clone is a singleton in its sample. The chain has TRBV7-2 and TRBJ1-3; tentatively, D is TRBD1 (6 bases). With 1 base removed from V and 0 bases from J, the gap between germline ends came to 16 bases. The CDR3 length is 18 residues. Germline values: CDR1 SGHTA, CDR2 FQGNSA. The CDR3 loop reads CASSLGMQGQISGNTIYF. As DNA, the CDR3 is TGTGCCAGCAGCTTAGGGATGCAAGGACAGATCTCTGGAAACACCATATATTTT.

J is TRBJ2-7 and V is TRBV29-1; 9 bases are shared with TRBD2. Germline trimming cut 3 bases from V and 5 bases from J; bases unmatched to any gene: 5. CDR3 size: 13 residues. Germline CDR1 SQVTM, CDR2 ANQGSEA. This CDR3 reads CSVDRAGGDEQYF. DNA for the CDR3: TGCAGCGTTGATCGGGCGGGAGGGGACGAGCAGTACTTC.

This chain joins TRBV14 and TRBJ2-3; D is unclear. The CDR3 length is 12 residues. Germline V gives CDR1 SGHDN, CDR2 FVKESK. V lost 2 bases and J 6 bases, leaving 6 bases between the germline ends. The CDR3 DNA sequence: TGTGCCAGCAGCCAAATGTGGGATACGCAGTATTTT. As protein: CASSQMWDTQYF. The complete variable domain, with remaining parts taken from reference TRBV14 and TRBJ2-3, reads EAGVTQFPSHSVIEKGQTVTLRCDPISGHDNLYWYRRVMGKEIKFLLHFVKESKQDESGMPNNRFLAERTGGTYSTLKVQPAELEDSGVYFCASSQMWDTQYFGPGTRLTVL.

V gene TRBV18 combines with J gene TRBJ2-7; tentatively, D is TRBD1 (6 bases). Germline values: CDR1 KGHSH, CDR2 LQKENI. V lost 6 bases, J lost 5 bases, and 11 bases lay in between. CDR3 size: 12 residues. As DNA, the CDR3 is TGTGCCAGCTCGGGGGACACACACGAGCAGTACTTC. It encodes CASSGDTHEQYF.

V gene TRBV4-3 combines with J gene TRBJ2-1; 10 nucleotides line up with TRBD2. Germline V gene sequence: CDR1 LGHNA, CDR2 YSLEER. V shed 1 base, J shed 6 bases, and the junction held 12 bases outside the gene matches. The CDR3 runs 18 residues. The CDR3 spells CASSQARGLAGVINEQFF. CDR3 nucleotides: TGCGCCAGCAGCCAAGCTCGCGGTCTAGCGGGAGTGATCAATGAGCAGTTCTTC.

For the CDR3, the DNA is TGTGCCAGCAGCCTTTATGGGGCCAACGTCCTGACTTTC. This gives the protein CASSLYGANVLTF. This sequence joins TRBV9 and TRBJ2-6; D ambiguous. V was shortened by 4 bases and J by 3 bases, with 5 bases between the two germline ends. In germline, CDR1 is SGDLS, CDR2 YYNGEE. The CDR3 sequence is 13 residues long.

This clone was counted a few times. This chain links TRBV29-1 with TRBJ2-2; 12 bases fit TRBD2. The V and J ends lost 5 bases and 0 bases, in that order; junction bases with no gene match: 7. Germline V gene lookup returns CDR1 SQVTM and CDR2 ANQGSEA. The CDR3 has 17 amino acids. The CDR3 coding sequence is TGCAGCGTTAGGGGACTAGCGGGCGTCGCGAACACCGGGGAGCTGTTTTTT. Translation: CSVRGLAGVANTGELFF.

This chain links TRBV2 with TRBJ1-2; D unclear. Between the trimmed V and J ends, which lost 3 bases and 0 bases, there was a span of 11 bases. The CDR3 extends over 15 amino acids. Germline-derived CDR1 and CDR2 are SNHLY and FYNNEI. The CDR3 nucleotides are TGTGCCAGCAGTGAGCACCCAGATACTAACTATGGCTACACCTTC. As protein: CASSEHPDTNYGYTF.

This clone was observed once. This sequence joins TRBV6-5 and TRBJ2-3, with D maybe TRBD2 (5 bases). Per germline, CDR1 MNHEY and CDR2 SVGAGI. The CDR3 totals 15 residues. Trimming left V 8 bases short and J 1 base short, with 16 bases between. In DNA form, the CDR3 reads TGTGCCAGCTGCCCAGAGGGCACGCGCACAGATACGCAGTATTTT. This translates into CASCPEGTRTDTQYF.

The J gene is TRBJ1-1, the V gene TRBV5-1; no definite D call. Germline assignment: CDR1 SGHRS and CDR2 YFSETQ. The CDR3 contains 14 residues. The germline V and J ends were trimmed by 2 bases and 0 bases, with 8 bases remaining between them. This CDR3 is CASSFAYMNTEAFF. The CDR3 DNA sequence: TGCGCCAGCAGCTTTGCTTACATGAACACTGAAGCTTTCTTT.

Written as DNA, the CDR3 is TGTGCCAGCAGCTTATTGGGTCTAGCGGGAGGGTCTGATACGCAGTATTTT. It encodes CASSLLGLAGGSDTQYF. J is TRBJ2-3 and V is TRBV7-2, with 12 bases aligning to TRBD2. This CDR3 has 17 residues. V was clipped by 2 bases and J by 6 bases; unmatched bases: 9. Germline V gene sequence: CDR1 SGHTA, CDR2 FQGNSA.

This chain connects TRBV7-8 to TRBJ2-1; D gene uncertain. Germline-derived CDR1 and CDR2 are SGHVS and FQNEAQ. CDR3 size: 13 residues. The germline V and J ends were trimmed by 5 bases and 9 bases, with 14 bases remaining between them. The CDR3: CASSTVFRGEQFF. CDR3 bases: TGTGCCAGCAGCACGGTTTTCCGAGGTGAGCAGTTCTTC.

The CDR3 DNA reads TGTGCCAGCAGAACAACCCGACTAGAGGGTCGGCGGTATGGCTACACCTTC. Protein product: CASRTTRLEGRRYGYTF. The chain recombines TRBV28 with TRBJ1-2; no clear D. The germline CDR1 and CDR2 sequences are MDHEN and SYDVKM. V gave up 6 bases and J gave up 5 bases, with 25 bases separating them. This CDR3 region has 17 residues.